Presented here are 31 T cell receptor beta chains from one specimen sequenced in a study of identical twins. TCRdb reprocessed the 5' RACE reads via MiXCR and lists one record per CDR3 protein. Of fewer than 500,000 distinct CDR3 sequences in the sample, approximately 24% are singletons; the top ten hold around 3%. These same records also appear under a second study, on T cells expressing NK-cell markers.

Sequencing used CD4+ T cells sorted from blood. All receptors derive from a woman aged 18-29 years in good health.

Note on this clonotype: Being one base from a much bigger clone, this may be a read error. The rearrangement links TRBV7-3 to TRBJ1-3, with unresolved D. Trimming left V 4 bases short and J 0 bases short, with 4 bases between. Germline loops: CDR1 SGHTA, CDR2 FQGTGA. This CDR3 comprises 13 residues. CDR3 DNA sequence: TGTGCCAGCAGCTCGGCCTCTGGAAACACCATATATTTT. Translating it yields CASSSASGNTIYF.

This clonotype was seen a few times. The chain combines TRBV12-3 or TRBV12-4 with TRBJ2-7, with D perhaps TRBD2 (6 bases). The CDR3 contains 17 residues. Trimming stripped 0 bases from V and 2 bases from J, with 17 bases between. CDR3 protein: CASSLATSRRVPYEQYF. DNA for the CDR3: TGTGCCAGCAGTTTAGCAACTAGCAGACGAGTCCCCTACGAGCAGTACTTC.

The chain links TRBV7-9 to TRBJ2-2; D may be TRBD2 (6 bases). This CDR3 region has 15 residues. V lost 5 bases to trimming and J lost 1 base, with 11 bases between them. CDR1 SEHNR and CDR2 FQNEAQ come from the germline V gene (reference sequence). The CDR3, as DNA: TGTGCCAGCAGCGGGCGGGACGAGAACACCGGGGAGCTGTTTTTT. Encoded protein: CASSGRDENTGELFF.

This chain connects TRBV5-1 to TRBJ1-1; 8 positions agree with TRBD1. The CDR3 runs 14 residues. Germline assignment: CDR1 SGHRS and CDR2 YFSETQ. Losses at the gene ends were 3 bases for V and 0 bases for J; bases not matched to a gene: 1. The CDR3, as DNA: TGCGCCAGCAGCTCGGGACAGGTGAACACTGAAGCTTTCTTT. Its protein is CASSSGQVNTEAFF.

The J gene is TRBJ1-1, the V gene TRBV5-5; D may be TRBD1 (6 bases). Germline V CDR1 and CDR2: SGHKS, YYEKEE (reference sequence). The CDR3 spans 14 residues. Trimming cost V 0 bases and J 4 bases, with 10 bases left between them. The CDR3 nucleotides read TGTGCCAGCAGCTTGGGGGGGCGCATCACTGAAGCTTTCTTT. Its translation: CASSLGGRITEAFF.

This clonotype was seen a few times. The rearrangement uses TRBV5-1 and TRBJ2-5; 7 bases are shared with TRBD1. The V gene end was trimmed by 4 bases and the J gene end by 3 bases; junction bases not matched to a gene: 6. CDR1 is SGHRS and CDR2 is YFSETQ in the germline V gene. The length of the CDR3 is 14 residues. The CDR3 reads CASSPGTAKETQYF. The CDR3 DNA reads TGCGCCAGCAGCCCGGGGACAGCTAAAGAGACCCAGTACTTC.

This clonotype occurred a few times. The rearrangement joins TRBV20-1 to TRBJ1-1; D possibly corresponds to TRBD1 (6 bases). Between the trimmed V and J ends, which lost 6 bases and 3 bases, there was a span of 14 bases. The germline gives CDR1 DFQATT, CDR2 SNEGSKA (reference sequence). The CDR3 runs to 13 residues. CDR3 protein: CSAERQGYTEAFF. For the CDR3, the DNA is TGCAGTGCCGAACGTCAGGGGTACACTGAAGCTTTCTTT.

The gene calls are TRBV18 and TRBJ2-7; tentative D call: TRBD1 (5 bases). Germline assignment: CDR1 KGHSH and CDR2 LQKENI. The CDR3 runs to 14 residues. V lost 5 bases, J lost 0 bases, and 11 bases lay in between. The chain's CDR3 is CASSDSFSSYEQYF. The CDR3 region has the DNA TGTGCCAGCTCAGACAGTTTTAGCTCCTACGAGCAGTACTTC.

This chain uses TRBV6-2 or TRBV6-3 with TRBJ2-7; 7 bases match TRBD1. Losses at the gene ends were 7 bases for V and 6 bases for J; bases not matched to a gene: 9. CDR1 and CDR2 from the germline V gene are MNHEY and SVGEGT. The CDR3 is 13 residues long. The CDR3 spells CASTPGQPSEQYF. CDR3 nucleotide sequence: TGTGCCAGCACCCCGGGACAGCCCTCCGAGCAGTACTTC.

This clonotype was detected a few times. The rearrangement links TRBV20-1 to TRBJ1-1, with D possibly TRBD1 on 5 matching bases. Trimming stripped 5 bases from V and 1 base from J, with 8 bases between. The CDR3 spans 12 residues. Germline V gives CDR1 DFQATT, CDR2 SNEGSKA (reference sequence). The CDR3 coding sequence is TGCAGTGCTTGGAGGGGGAACACTGAAGCTTTCTTT. Protein: CSAWRGNTEAFF.

The chain combines TRBV5-1 with TRBJ2-7; D is perhaps TRBD1 (5 bases). CDR1 is SGHRS and CDR2 is YFSETQ in the germline V gene. The ends were cut back, 4 bases at V and 3 bases at J, with 11 bases in the middle. CDR3 length: 13 amino acids. The CDR3 region has the DNA TGCGCCAGCAGCCAGGGCCCTGGCTACGAGCAGTACTTC. The encoded protein is CASSQGPGYEQYF.

The rearrangement joins TRBV2 to TRBJ2-1, with TRBD1 as a possible D gene (5 bases). V was cut by 6 bases and J by 9 bases, with 12 bases left in between. CDR1 is SNHLY, CDR2 FYNNEI, per germline. The CDR3 is 12 amino acids. This CDR3 is CASRQGLGEQFF. The DNA for the CDR3 is TGTGCCAGCAGGCAGGGTTTGGGTGAGCAGTTCTTC.

The chain combines TRBV5-1 with TRBJ2-5; 9 nucleotides line up with TRBD1. V was pared by 6 bases and J by 5 bases, with 2 bases of the junction left unmatched. Germline lookup yields CDR1 SGHRS and CDR2 YFSETQ. The CDR3 runs to 12 residues. In DNA form, the CDR3 reads TGCGCCAGCACGGGACAGGGTGAGACCCAGTACTTC. Translation: CASTGQGETQYF.

This clonotype has more than one count but fewer than ten. The chain recombines TRBV3-1 with TRBJ2-7; possibly TRBD1 for D (5 bases). Germline CDR1 reads LGHDT; CDR2 reads YNNKEL (reference sequence). Trimming cost V 6 bases and J 6 bases, with 15 bases left between them. The CDR3 loop spans 13 amino acids. CDR3 nucleotides: TGTGCCAGCAGTCGGACGGGTCAGGGCGAGCAGTACTTC. It translates to CASSRTGQGEQYF.

The sample holds a few counts of this clonotype. CDR3 protein: CASSLLGENYGYTF. Here the CDR3 DNA reads TGCGCCAGCAGCTTGTTGGGGGAAAACTATGGCTACACCTTC. This chain links TRBV5-1 with TRBJ1-2; D perhaps matches TRBD1 (5 bases). Germline V gene sequence: CDR1 SGHRS, CDR2 YFSETQ. Trimming took off 1 base at V and 2 bases at J, with 9 bases between the two ends. CDR3 length equals 14 residues.

In nucleotides, the CDR3 is TGTGCCAGCACTCCCGTGTCCGTTCCCTACGAGCAGTACTTC. Translation gives CASTPVSVPYEQYF. The chain is built from TRBV6-2 or TRBV6-3 and TRBJ2-7; D is unclear. V was cut by 7 bases and J by 2 bases, with 15 bases left in between. The germline CDR1 and CDR2 sequences are MNHEY and SVGEGT. The CDR3 consists of 14 residues.

This clonotype was detected only a few times. The rearrangement uses TRBV7-6 and TRBJ1-6, with unresolved D. The CDR3 runs 15 residues. V lost 5 bases to trimming and J lost 8 bases, with 16 bases between them. CDR1 and CDR2 from the germline V gene are SGHVS and FNYEAQ. In nucleotides, the CDR3 is TGTGCCAGCAGCCCTAGGACGGGGTGGGATTCACCCCTCCACTTT. This translates into CASSPRTGWDSPLHF.

This clonotype appeared a few times. The chain carries TRBV7-8 and TRBJ1-2; a weak D match, TRBD1 (5 bases). Between the trimmed V and J ends, which lost 1 base and 8 bases, there was a span of 14 bases. The germline CDR1 and CDR2 sequences are SGHVS and FQNEAQ. This CDR3 is 14 amino acids long. CDR3: CASSLGRDLSGYTF. The CDR3, as DNA: TGTGCCAGCAGCTTAGGCCGGGACTTAAGCGGCTACACCTTC.

The rearrangement links TRBV20-1 to TRBJ2-3, with a tentative D call TRBD2 (6 bases). V was pared by 0 bases and J by 0 bases, with 16 bases between. The CDR3 sequence is 17 residues long. In germline, CDR1 is DFQATT, CDR2 SNEGSKA (reference sequence). The chain's CDR3 is CSARDRRLVRSTDTQYF. In DNA, the CDR3 is TGCAGTGCTAGAGATCGGAGACTAGTGAGAAGCACAGATACGCAGTATTTT.

V and J are TRBV5-1 and TRBJ2-7; TRBD2 matches 12 bases. V shed 2 bases and J 5 bases; nucleotides not matched to a gene: 5. The germline CDR1 and CDR2 sequences are SGHRS and YFSETQ. The CDR3 has 15 amino acids. The CDR3 region is CASSFLAGGPDEQYF. The CDR3 DNA reads as TGCGCCAGCAGCTTTCTAGCGGGGGGGCCCGACGAGCAGTACTTC.

Turning to this clonotype: The germline gene is not matched at one end of the junction; a read error may be the cause. The chain recombines TRBV12-3 or TRBV12-4 with TRBJ1-1, with no clear D. This CDR3 has 12 amino acids. CDR3 DNA sequence: TGTGCCAGCAGTTTAGGTAACAGTGAAGCTTTCTTT. This sequence encodes CASSLGNSEAFF.

The rearrangement links TRBV12-5 to TRBJ1-1, with 7 nucleotides matching TRBD1. Germline loops: CDR1 LGHNT, CDR2 FRNRAP. The CDR3 loop spans 13 amino acids. With 5 bases clipped from V and 3 bases from J, the junction kept 3 bases outside the gene matches. The CDR3 reads CASGPTGDTEAFF. CDR3 DNA: TGTGCTAGTGGTCCAACAGGGGACACTGAAGCTTTCTTT.

The sample holds a few counts of this clonotype. The chain combines TRBV7-9 with TRBJ2-1, with D maybe TRBD2 (5 bases). Trimming removed 7 bases from V and 9 bases from J, with 22 bases in between. Germline V CDR1 and CDR2: SEHNR, FQNEAQ (reference sequence). This CDR3 has 15 residues. The CDR3 DNA reads as TGTGCCAGCACCACGGGTACAAGGGAGACCCGTGAGCAGTTCTTC. This sequence encodes CASTTGTRETREQFF.

This clonotype was counted only a few times. This sequence joins TRBV12-5 and TRBJ2-7; D gene unclear. The CDR3 covers 11 residues. Between the trimmed V and J ends, which lost 5 bases and 4 bases, there was a span of 6 bases. The V gene's germline CDR1 is LGHNT and CDR2 FRNRAP. The CDR3: CASGPFYEQYF. The CDR3, as DNA: TGTGCTAGTGGTCCCTTTTACGAGCAGTACTTC.

This clonotype came up many times. The chain has TRBV20-1 and TRBJ1-1; perhaps TRBD1 as D (5 bases). This CDR3 is 11 amino acids long. Germline CDR1 DFQATT, CDR2 SNEGSKA (reference sequence). Trimming left V 7 bases short and J 3 bases short, with 9 bases between. The CDR3 loop reads CSVRGDTEAFF. The CDR3 DNA reads as TGCAGTGTTCGGGGGGACACTGAAGCTTTCTTT.

This clonotype was recorded a few times. J is TRBJ2-1 and V is TRBV13; 11 nucleotides align to TRBD1. This CDR3 is 14 amino acids long. The trim removed 4 bases at V and 5 bases at J, leaving 1 base unmatched. Germline V CDR1 and CDR2: PRHDT, FYEKMQ (reference sequence). The chain's CDR3 is CASSSGQGDNEQFF. The CDR3 nucleotides read TGTGCCAGCAGCTCGGGACAGGGGGACAATGAGCAGTTCTTC.

The rearrangement links TRBV4-2 to TRBJ2-7; unclear D gene. The length of the CDR3 is 14 residues. The V gene lost 0 bases and the J gene lost 2 bases, with 8 bases spanning the gap. Looked up from germline, CDR1 is LGHNA and CDR2 is YNFKEQ. The CDR3 DNA is TGTGCCAGCAGCCAAGACCTCGGAGCCTACGAGCAGTACTTC. Its protein is CASSQDLGAYEQYF.

This clonotype was observed a few times. The J gene is TRBJ2-1, the V gene TRBV12-3 or TRBV12-4; maybe TRBD2 (5 bases). Trimming left V 3 bases short and J 4 bases short, with 16 bases between. There are 16 residues in the CDR3. CDR3 in amino acids: CASSFRSSGYYNEQFF. DNA for the CDR3: TGTGCCAGCAGTTTTCGGTCCAGCGGATATTACAATGAGCAGTTCTTC.

This clonotype was seen a handful of times. The chain joins TRBV7-9 to TRBJ1-4; unclear D gene. Per the germline V gene, CDR1 is SEHNR and CDR2 is FQNEAQ (reference sequence). Trimming pared 2 bases from V and 11 bases from J, leaving 18 bases between. The CDR3 sequence is 15 residues long. CDR3 sequence (DNA): TGTGCCAGCAGCTTATCGGTTGGAGGATCCCCGAAACTGTTTTTT. It is translated as CASSLSVGGSPKLFF.

This clonotype was picked up a small number of times. The V call is TRBV4-3, the J call TRBJ2-7, with a tentative D call TRBD1 (6 bases). The CDR3 sequence is 13 residues long. Germline V gene sequence: CDR1 LGHNA, CDR2 YSLEER. Between the trimmed V and J ends, which lost 4 bases and 5 bases, there was a span of 12 bases. The CDR3 region has the DNA TGCGCCAGCAGCCGGAACAGGGTCGACGAGCAGTACTTC. It is translated as CASSRNRVDEQYF.

The chain couples TRBV7-2 to TRBJ2-7; D is undetermined. Looked up from germline, CDR1 is SGHTA and CDR2 is FQGNSA. The V and J ends lost 5 bases and 6 bases respectively, with 11 bases between them. The CDR3 extends over 12 amino acids. CDR3 protein: CASSHPGSEQYF. The CDR3 DNA reads TGTGCCAGCAGCCATCCGGGCAGCGAGCAGTACTTC.